The 17 T cell receptor beta chains listed next were all sequenced from one sample in a study of blood T cell repertoires in COVID-19. The repertoire was sequenced with immunoSEQ multiplex PCR; TCRdb's copy has only in-frame clones and lacks some. Here the sample spans about 200,000 clones, 70% to 90% being singletons. Sample: peripheral blood. These TCRs come from a man between 60 and 70 years old with active or convalescent COVID-19.

V usage is TRBV5-8 and J usage is TRBJ2-4; possible D gene TRBD2, 6 bases. Germline V gives CDR1 SGHTS, CDR2 YDEGEE. There are 15 residues in the CDR3. V shed 0 bases and J shed 4 bases, with 11 bases lying between them. CDR3 nucleotides: TGTGCCAGCAGCTTGGCCGGCGGGGTAAAAAACATTCAGTACTTC. This sequence encodes CASSLAGGVKNIQYF.

V usage is TRBV19 and J usage is TRBJ1-5; D is perhaps TRBD1 (6 bases). Trimming pared 3 bases from V and 0 bases from J, leaving 15 bases between. Germline V gene data show CDR1 as LNHDA and CDR2 as SQIVND (reference sequence). The CDR3 has 17 amino acids. The CDR3 DNA is TGTGCCAGTAGTATTTACAGGGCGGGTTATAGCAATCAGCCCCAGCATTTT. The encoded protein is CASSIYRAGYSNQPQHF.

V and J are TRBV2 and TRBJ1-5, with D possibly matching TRBD1 (6 bases). Germline CDR1 SNHLY, CDR2 FYNNEI. V gave up 6 bases and J gave up 7 bases, with 13 bases separating them. This CDR3 has 13 residues. The CDR3 spells CASRYRDSQPQHF. In DNA form, the CDR3 reads TGTGCCAGCAGGTACAGGGATTCGCAGCCCCAGCATTTT. The full variable domain, completed using reference TRBV2 and TRBJ1-5, is EPEVTQTPSHQVTQMGQEVILRCVPISNHLYFYWYRQILGQKVEFLVSFYNNEISEKSEIFDDQFSVERPDGSNFTLKIRSTKLEDSAMYFCASRYRDSQPQHFGDGTRLSIL.

The chain uses TRBV5-4 and TRBJ2-5, with TRBD1 matching 7 bases. With 4 bases clipped from V and 3 bases from J, the junction kept 6 bases outside the gene matches. Germline V gives CDR1 SGHNT, CDR2 YYREEE (reference sequence). The CDR3 is 14 amino acids. CDR3 coding DNA: TGTGCCAGCAGCCGTACTACAGGGGAAGAGACCCAGTACTTC. Amino acids: CASSRTTGEETQYF.

The chain links TRBV4-1 to TRBJ2-7, with TRBD2 identical over 8 bases. Germline CDR1 MGHRA, CDR2 YSYEKL. The CDR3 spans 15 residues. The V and J ends lost 6 bases and 3 bases, in that order; junction bases with no gene match: 10. As DNA, the CDR3 is TGCGCCAGCAGTTGGCAACTAGCGGCCAACTACGAGCAGTACTTC. Protein: CASSWQLAANYEQYF.

The rearrangement joins TRBV6-5 to TRBJ2-5, with 9 bases matching TRBD1. With V trimmed by 8 bases and J by 7 bases, 8 bases remained unmatched. CDR3 length: 13 amino acids. CDR1 and CDR2 from the germline V gene are MNHEY and SVGAGI. In DNA form, the CDR3 reads TGTGCCAGCCTTAAGGGACAGGGACGGACCCAGTACTTC. It specifies CASLKGQGRTQYF.

As DNA, the CDR3 is TGTGCCAGCGGCTACAGGGGGGACTATGGCTACACCTTC. Protein: CASGYRGDYGYTF. The rearrangement uses TRBV27 and TRBJ1-2; 8 bases are a match to TRBD1. Germline values: CDR1 MNHEY, CDR2 SMNVEV (reference sequence). The CDR3 is 13 amino acids. V shed 8 bases, J shed 3 bases, and the junction held 5 bases outside the gene matches.

This chain links TRBV18 with TRBJ1-1, with D possibly being TRBD1 (6 bases). The CDR3 spans 14 residues. The ends were cut back, 3 bases at V and 4 bases at J, with 12 bases in the middle. Germline V CDR1 and CDR2: KGHSH, LQKENI. The CDR3 region is CASSPWTESTEAFF. In nucleotides, the CDR3 is TGTGCCAGCTCACCCTGGACAGAGAGCACTGAAGCTTTCTTT.

This chain joins TRBV7-2 and TRBJ1-1; D unclear. With 3 bases removed from V and 5 bases from J, the gap between germline ends came to 10 bases. CDR1 SGHTA and CDR2 FQGNSA come from the germline V gene. There are 13 residues in the CDR3. The DNA for the CDR3 is TGTGCCAGCAGCTTCATGTCTATGACTGAAGCTTTCTTT. Amino acid sequence: CASSFMSMTEAFF. Full variable domain (remainder filled in from reference TRBV7-2 and TRBJ1-1): GAGVSQSPSNKVTEKGKDVELRCDPISGHTALYWYRQSLGQGLEFLIYFQGNSAPDKSGLPSDRFSAERTGGSVSTLTIQRTQQEDSAVYLCASSFMSMTEAFFGQGTRLTVV.

A single count supports this clone. This sequence joins TRBV6-5 and TRBJ2-6; 8 nucleotides match TRBD1. J lost 4 bases, V lost 8 bases, and 7 bases had no gene match. CDR1 MNHEY and CDR2 SVGAGI come from the germline V gene. The CDR3 sequence is 15 residues long. The CDR3 sequence is CASGRGLRGANVLTF. CDR3 nucleotide sequence: TGTGCCAGCGGCAGGGGGCTAAGAGGGGCCAACGTCCTGACTTTC.

This chain uses TRBV9 with TRBJ2-3; D is undetermined. Trimming shortened V by 0 bases and J by 4 bases, and 12 bases separated the two germline ends. Germline V CDR1 and CDR2: SGDLS, YYNGEE. CDR3 size: 15 residues. CDR3: CASSVGASTADTQYF. CDR3 nucleotides: TGTGCCAGCAGCGTAGGGGCCTCTACGGCAGATACGCAGTATTTT.

V is TRBV5-4 and J is TRBJ2-7; D ambiguous. Germline values: CDR1 SGHNT, CDR2 YYREEE (reference sequence). The CDR3 contains 12 residues. Deletions cut 4 bases from V and 5 bases from J, with 10 bases between. The CDR3 DNA follows: TGTGCCAGCAGCCGGTCCGCCGACGAGCAGTACTTC. It codes for CASSRSADEQYF.

The V and J genes are TRBV6-5 and TRBJ1-2; TRBD1 aligns across 9 bases. After removal of 5 bases from V and 8 bases from J, the junction contained 6 bases not matched to a gene. The CDR3 extends over 13 amino acids. Germline V gene data show CDR1 as MNHEY and CDR2 as SVGAGI. CDR3 residues: CASSPTGGRGYTF. In nucleotides, the CDR3 is TGTGCCAGCAGTCCAACAGGGGGCAGGGGCTACACCTTC.

The chain carries TRBV19 and TRBJ2-3, with TRBD2 identical over 10 bases. The CDR3 consists of 15 residues. Germline CDR1 reads LNHDA; CDR2 reads SQIVND (reference sequence). Unmatched junction bases numbered 5, after V lost 5 bases and J lost 3 bases. The CDR3 nucleotides are TGTGCCAGTAGTCTCCTAGCGGGGGTAACAGATACGCAGTATTTT. It yields the protein CASSLLAGVTDTQYF.

This chain joins TRBV4-1 and TRBJ1-1; D not resolved. Per germline, CDR1 MGHRA and CDR2 YSYEKL. The CDR3 spans 14 residues. The V gene lost 3 bases and the J gene lost 5 bases, with 13 bases spanning the gap. The CDR3 DNA sequence: TGCGCCAGCAGCCATTCCGGGTGGTCGACTGAAGCTTTCTTT. This translates into CASSHSGWSTEAFF.

The CDR3 DNA is TGTGCCAGCAGTCTTCGGGACAGAGGAAACTATGGCTACACCTTC. Its protein product is CASSLRDRGNYGYTF. The rearrangement joins TRBV6-5 to TRBJ1-2, with TRBD1 matching 7 bases. J was trimmed by 2 bases and V by 5 bases; bases with no gene match: 8. CDR3 size: 15 residues. Germline CDR1 is MNHEY and CDR2 is SVGAGI.

The chain combines TRBV11-3 with TRBJ2-3; D ambiguous. This CDR3 spans 14 amino acids. Germline CDR1 SGHNT, CDR2 YENEEA. Trimming took 3 bases from V and 0 from J, leaving 7 bases between them. The CDR3 sequence: CASSLSSSTDTQYF. As DNA, the CDR3 is TGTGCCAGCAGCTTGTCCAGTAGCACAGATACGCAGTATTTT.